This T cell receptor beta chain stems from a study of T cell changes during pregnancy in multiple sclerosis. Generated by immunoSEQ multiplex PCR, the TCRdb table keeps only in-frame clones and is missing some. Among around 40,000 clones listed, 75% to 95% were seen once. Germline V gene data show CDR1 as SGHNT and CDR2 as YYREEE (reference sequence). This CDR3 spans 13 amino acids. The germline V and J ends were trimmed by 0 bases and 10 bases, with 13 bases remaining between them. This chain connects TRBV5-4 to TRBJ1-1; D remains unclear. Sequencing used CD4+ T cells from peripheral blood mononuclear cells, obtained in the first trimester of pregnancy. The sequence derives from a female donor in good health, enrolled as a control in a pregnancy study. The DNA of the CDR3 is TGTGCCAGCAGCTTGGGCGCGAATGATGCAGCTTTCTTT. Amino acid sequence: CASSLGANDAAFF.